This record looks at one T cell receptor (beta chain) sequence and its context. No cognate antigen has been identified for it. No base-level quality is on record; no much larger clone is a single base apart. This entry belongs to a study of shared clonotypes between healthy human individuals (dated by TCRdb to the early 2020s). In terms of the full investigation: Two women and a few men aged 18 to 49 years were included in the cohort. For each donor, three plates each were used for CD4 naive and CD4 memory, two plates were used for CD8 naive, and one plate was used for CD8 memory. To estimate repertoire size and how much clonotype sharing occurs between individuals, the study deeply sequenced the blood TCR repertoires of five healthy adults. Libraries were prepared and TCR repertoires were sequenced by different laboratories using diverse techniques, in order to increase sequencing depth and limit assay-specific biases. Between about 0.94 and 8.9 billion PBMCs per donor were obtained by leukapheresis. The paper's findings and limits, for the study overall: Approximately 5% of naive CD4, approximately 3.7% of naive CD8, 2.3% of memory CD4, and around 0.4% of memory CD8 clonotypes were shared across several donors. Pairwise subsampling indicated that sequencing depth was expected to affect the degree of clonotype sharing among donors. Naive subsets generally had larger estimated clonotype richness than memory subsets did. Because the study included only a small number of donors, the genetic and exposure-history diversity represented was limited. Incomplete sequencing was indicated by rarefaction of sorted-subset datasets, despite the large sequencing depth. Clonotypes shared by all four sorted-subset donors showed higher generation probabilities than non-shared clonotypes. Sampling was restricted to blood, and TCR repertoires in tissue are likely to differ from TCR repertoires in blood.

Donors were healthy HIV-negative adults with no recently reported acute infections or vaccinations. Only Caucasian adults living in Nashville, Tennessee, USA were represented among the donors. CD4+ T cells were enriched through magnetic negative selection, after which naive cells were positively selected on CD45RA and the remaining negative fraction served as the memory subset. After blood collection by leukapheresis, PBMCs were isolated using Ficoll-Histopaque density gradient centrifugation and then cryopreserved in the vapor phase of liquid nitrogen. Analytical flow cytometry was used to check the purity and quantity of every magnetically sorted T cell population. Genomic DNA was isolated from each sorted fraction and quantified by UV absorbance on a Nanodrop 2000c. Using the deep immunoSEQ assay, TCR CDR3 regions were amplified from genomic DNA by multiplex PCR. Genomic DNA extracted from each cell subset was distributed evenly over all wells of several immunoSEQ 96-well plates, and each plate served as one replicate. For sorted subsets, approximately 200 ng of genomic DNA, equivalent to some 30,000 T cell genomes, went into each replicate PCR. Purified libraries were quantified with a Qubit 3.0 fluorometer, sized on a Bioanalyzer 2100, and re-quantified with the KAPA Library Quantification kit. Every immunoSEQ 96-well plate was sequenced on a dedicated single-read 150-cycle Illumina NextSeq 550 flow cell. For the original study's pipeline: Because only junctional sequences without quality scores were contained in the immunoSEQ output, filtering matching that applied to full-length reads could not be performed. Sequences were annotated with PyIR, a Python wrapper for IgBLAST v1.9, and V/J genes and CDR3 were assigned using IMGT germline references. Reads were removed for weak V/J assignments (E-value above 1e-6), missing CDR3, stop codons, out-of-frame junctions, or ambiguous translated residues. V3J clonotypes were defined as sequences sharing the same inferred V gene, J gene, and CDR3 amino acid sequence. Percentage overlap between repertoires was computed as shared unique clonotypes divided by the size of the smaller repertoire. RTK rarefaction, the Chao1 estimator, and Recon v2.1 estimates of unobserved clonotypes were used to assess repertoire richness. Generation probabilities were computed with OLGA for all TCRbeta clonotypes obtained by the gDNA method from a few donors. Drawn from immuneACCESS, this table holds only the in-frame rearrangements with V and J called that TCRdb kept. Clones are partly lost; checked studies trace under half to an unresolved V gene and leave the rest unexplained. V and J calls and clone size are given by that table; D and trimming were obtained from the DNA. Within this sample are 2.5 million or so clones, with just over 90% of them counted one time only. Roughly 0.14% of the sample belongs to the ten largest clones.

The V and J ends are trimmed by 7 bases and 0 bases, leaving 13 bases between them. Looking up the germline V gene (reference sequence) yields CDR1 LNHDA and CDR2 SQIVND. The CDR3 holds 15 amino acids from the cysteine to the phenylalanine. Only the CDR3 part of the read is kept: 45 bases, read in frame from the first base. This TCR was recovered from a man younger than 30 in good health. Sequenced: naive CD4+ T cells sorted from blood. The sample's cell subset or site, from its label and the paper: CD45RA+ positively selected. The chain employs TRBV19 and TRBJ1-5; the D region possibly corresponds to TRBD1 (5 bases align). The CDR3 region reads CASNWGFHSNQPQHF. The DNA sequence is TGTGCCAGTAATTGGGGCTTTCATAGCAATCAGCCCCAGCATTTT.